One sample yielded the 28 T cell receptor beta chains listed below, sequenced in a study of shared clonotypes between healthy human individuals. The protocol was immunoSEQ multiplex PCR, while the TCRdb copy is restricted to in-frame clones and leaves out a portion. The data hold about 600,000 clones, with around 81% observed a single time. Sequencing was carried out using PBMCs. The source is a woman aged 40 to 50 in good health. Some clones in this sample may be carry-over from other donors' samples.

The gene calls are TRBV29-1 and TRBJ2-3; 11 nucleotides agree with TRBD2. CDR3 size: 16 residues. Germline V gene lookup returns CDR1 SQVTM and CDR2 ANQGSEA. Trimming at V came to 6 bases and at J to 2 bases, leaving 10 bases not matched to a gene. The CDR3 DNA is TGCAGCGTCACAGGAGTAGCGGGAGGGTACACAGATACGCAGTATTTT. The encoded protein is CSVTGVAGGYTDTQYF.

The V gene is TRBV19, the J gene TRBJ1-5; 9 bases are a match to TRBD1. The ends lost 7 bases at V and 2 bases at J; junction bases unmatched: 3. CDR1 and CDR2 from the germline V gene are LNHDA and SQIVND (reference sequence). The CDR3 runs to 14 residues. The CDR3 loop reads CASTRTGGNQPQHF. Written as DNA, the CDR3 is TGTGCCAGTACCCGGACAGGGGGCAATCAGCCCCAGCATTTT.

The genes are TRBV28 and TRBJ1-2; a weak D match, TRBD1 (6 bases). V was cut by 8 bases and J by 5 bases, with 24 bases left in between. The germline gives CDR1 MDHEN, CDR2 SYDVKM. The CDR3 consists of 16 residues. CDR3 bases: TGTGCCAGCCTTAGGAGGGGGGCAGTTGGTTCGTATGGCTACACCTTC. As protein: CASLRRGAVGSYGYTF.

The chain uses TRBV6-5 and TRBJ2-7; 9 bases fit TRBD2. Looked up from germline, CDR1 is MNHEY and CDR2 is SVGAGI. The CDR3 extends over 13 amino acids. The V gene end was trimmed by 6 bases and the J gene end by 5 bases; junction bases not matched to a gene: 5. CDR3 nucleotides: TGTGCCAGCAGGAAAGCGGGAGGACACGAGCAGTACTTC. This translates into CASRKAGGHEQYF.

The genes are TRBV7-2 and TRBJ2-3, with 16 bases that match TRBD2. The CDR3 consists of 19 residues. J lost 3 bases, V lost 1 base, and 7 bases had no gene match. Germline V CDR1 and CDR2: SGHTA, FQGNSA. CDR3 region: CASSLEGTSGRAVTDTQYF. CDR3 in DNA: TGTGCCAGCAGCTTAGAGGGGACTAGCGGGAGGGCAGTTACAGATACGCAGTATTTT.

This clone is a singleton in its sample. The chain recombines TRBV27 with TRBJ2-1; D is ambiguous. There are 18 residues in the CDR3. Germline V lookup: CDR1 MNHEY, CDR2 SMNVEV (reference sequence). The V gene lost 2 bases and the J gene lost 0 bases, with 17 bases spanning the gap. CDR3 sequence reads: CASSLLRPSSFSYNEQFF. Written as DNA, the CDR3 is TGTGCCAGCAGTTTACTTCGTCCATCGTCTTTCTCCTACAATGAGCAGTTCTTC.

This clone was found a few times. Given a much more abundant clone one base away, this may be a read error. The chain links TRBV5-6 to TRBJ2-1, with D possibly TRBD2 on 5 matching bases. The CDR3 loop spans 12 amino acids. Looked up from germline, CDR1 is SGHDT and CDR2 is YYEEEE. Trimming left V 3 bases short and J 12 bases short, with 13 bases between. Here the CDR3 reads CASSWTGRGQFF. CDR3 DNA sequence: TGTGCCAGCAGCTGGACTGGCCGGGGGCAGTTCTTC.

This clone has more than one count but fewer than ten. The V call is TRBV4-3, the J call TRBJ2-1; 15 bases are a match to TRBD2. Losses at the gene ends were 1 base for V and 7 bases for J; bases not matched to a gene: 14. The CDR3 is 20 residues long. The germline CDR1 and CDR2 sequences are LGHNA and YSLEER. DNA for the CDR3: TGCGCCAGCAGCCAAGCCGGGACTAGCGGGAGGACCCTTGGGAGGAATGAGCAGTTCTTC. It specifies CASSQAGTSGRTLGRNEQFF.

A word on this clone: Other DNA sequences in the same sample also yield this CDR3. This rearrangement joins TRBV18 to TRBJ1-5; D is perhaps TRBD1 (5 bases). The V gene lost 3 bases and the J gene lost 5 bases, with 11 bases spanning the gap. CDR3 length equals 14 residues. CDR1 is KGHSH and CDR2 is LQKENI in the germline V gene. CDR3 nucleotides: TGTGCCAGCTCACCTTCCGGGGGGGATCAGCCCCAGCATTTT. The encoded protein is CASSPSGGDQPQHF.

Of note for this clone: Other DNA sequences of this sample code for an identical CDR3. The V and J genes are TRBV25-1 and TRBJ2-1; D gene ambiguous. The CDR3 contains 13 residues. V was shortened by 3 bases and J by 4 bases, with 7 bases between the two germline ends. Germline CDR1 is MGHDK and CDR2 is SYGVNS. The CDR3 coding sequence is TGTGCCAGCAGTGAGTGGGCATACAATGAGCAGTTCTTC. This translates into CASSEWAYNEQFF.

The CDR3 DNA follows: TGTGCCAGCAGTTTTCCTGGGGCCAACGTCCTGACTTTC. Translation: CASSFPGANVLTF. This rearrangement joins TRBV28 to TRBJ2-6, with D uncertain. The CDR3 has 13 residues. CDR1 and CDR2 (germline): MDHEN, SYDVKM. Deletions cut 3 bases from V and 2 bases from J, with 2 bases between. The entire variable domain, with the rest obtained from reference TRBV28 and TRBJ2-6, is as follows: DVKVTQSSRYLVKRTGEKVFLECVQDMDHENMFWYRQDPGLGLRLIYFSYDVKMKEKGDIPEGYSVSREKKERFSLILESASTNQTSMYLCASSFPGANVLTFGAGSRLTVL.

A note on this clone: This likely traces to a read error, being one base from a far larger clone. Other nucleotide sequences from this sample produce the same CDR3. The CDR3 bases are TGTGCCAGCAGTTACGGGACAGGGCTTGAAAAACTGTTGTTT. Residues: CASSYGTGLEKLLF. V gene TRBV6-6 combines with J gene TRBJ1-4; 9 nucleotides line up with TRBD1. This CDR3 has 14 residues. Germline-derived CDR1 and CDR2 are MNHNY and SVGAGI (reference sequence).

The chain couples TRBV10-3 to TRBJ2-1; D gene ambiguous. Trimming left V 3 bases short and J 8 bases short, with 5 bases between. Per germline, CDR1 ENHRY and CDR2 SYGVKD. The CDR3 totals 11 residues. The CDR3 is CAISDLDEQFF. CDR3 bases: TGTGCCATCAGTGATTTGGATGAGCAGTTCTTC.

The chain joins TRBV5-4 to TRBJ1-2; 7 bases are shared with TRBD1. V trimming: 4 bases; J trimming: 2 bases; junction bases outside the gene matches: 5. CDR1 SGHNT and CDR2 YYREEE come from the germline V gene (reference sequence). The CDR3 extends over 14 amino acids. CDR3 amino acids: CASSQTGKNYGYTF. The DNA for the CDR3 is TGTGCCAGCAGCCAGACAGGGAAGAACTATGGCTACACCTTC.

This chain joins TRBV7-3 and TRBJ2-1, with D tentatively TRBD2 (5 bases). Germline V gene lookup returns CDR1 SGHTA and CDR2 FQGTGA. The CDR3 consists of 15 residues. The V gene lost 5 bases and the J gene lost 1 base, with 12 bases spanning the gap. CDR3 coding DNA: TGTGCCAGCAGCACCGGGGAGAAATCCTACAATGAGCAGTTCTTC. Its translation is CASSTGEKSYNEQFF.

As DNA, the CDR3 is TGTGCCAGCAGCTTCGACCAGACCAGCACAGATACGCAGTATTTT. Translation gives CASSFDQTSTDTQYF. This sequence joins TRBV5-4 and TRBJ2-3, with no clear D. Germline CDR1 SGHNT, CDR2 YYREEE (reference sequence). Deletions cut 2 bases from V and 0 bases from J, with 10 bases between. The CDR3 extends over 15 amino acids.

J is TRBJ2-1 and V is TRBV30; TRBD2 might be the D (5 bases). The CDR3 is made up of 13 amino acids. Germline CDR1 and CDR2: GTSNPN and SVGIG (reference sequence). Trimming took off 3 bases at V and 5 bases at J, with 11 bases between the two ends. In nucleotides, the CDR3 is TGTGCCTGGAGCTCGGGGTGGGACAATGAGCAGTTCTTC. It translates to CAWSSGWDNEQFF. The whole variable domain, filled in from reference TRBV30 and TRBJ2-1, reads SQTIHQWPATLVQPVGSPLSLECTVEGTSNPNLYWYRQAAGRGLQLLFYSVGIGQISSEVPQNLSASRPQDRQFILSSKKLLLSDSGFYLCAWSSGWDNEQFFGPGTRLTVL.

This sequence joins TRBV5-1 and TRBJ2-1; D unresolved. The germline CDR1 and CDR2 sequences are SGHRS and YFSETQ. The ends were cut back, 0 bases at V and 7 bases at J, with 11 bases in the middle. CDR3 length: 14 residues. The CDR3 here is CASSLETDMNEQFF. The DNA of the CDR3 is TGCGCCAGCAGCTTGGAAACAGACATGAATGAGCAGTTCTTC.

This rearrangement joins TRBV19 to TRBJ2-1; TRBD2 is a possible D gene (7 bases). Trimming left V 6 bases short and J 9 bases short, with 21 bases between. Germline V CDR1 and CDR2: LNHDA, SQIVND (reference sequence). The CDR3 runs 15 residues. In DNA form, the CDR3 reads TGTGCCAGTAGAAGGGAGGGGGTCGTGATTGTTGAGCAGTTCTTC. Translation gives CASRREGVVIVEQFF.

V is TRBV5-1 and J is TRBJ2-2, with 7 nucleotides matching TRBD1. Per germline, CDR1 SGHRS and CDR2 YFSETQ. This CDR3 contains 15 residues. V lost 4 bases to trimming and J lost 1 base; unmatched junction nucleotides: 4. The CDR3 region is CASSRGQENTGELFF. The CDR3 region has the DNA TGCGCCAGCAGCCGAGGACAGGAGAACACCGGGGAGCTGTTTTTT.

This chain's CDR3 is CASSLVVQEGAPNEKLFF. CDR3 DNA: TGTGCCAGCAGCTTAGTGGTACAGGAGGGGGCGCCTAATGAAAAACTGTTTTTT. The V call is TRBV7-9, the J call TRBJ1-4; 7 bases agree with TRBD1. V gave up 1 base and J gave up 3 bases; unmatched junction bases: 11. Germline-derived CDR1 and CDR2 are SEHNR and FQNEAQ (reference sequence). The length of the CDR3 is 18 residues. Filled out from reference TRBV7-9 and TRBJ1-4, the complete variable domain reads DTGVSQNPRHKITKRGQNVTFRCDPISEHNRLYWYRQTLGQGPEFLTYFQNEAQLEKSRLLSDRFSAERPKGSFSTLEIQRTEQGDSAMYLCASSLVVQEGAPNEKLFFGSGTQLSVL.

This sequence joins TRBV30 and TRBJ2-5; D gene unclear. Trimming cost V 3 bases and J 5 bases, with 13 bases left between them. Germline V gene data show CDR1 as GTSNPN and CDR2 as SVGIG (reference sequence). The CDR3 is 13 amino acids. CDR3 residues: CAWSRPAPETQYF. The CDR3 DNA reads TGTGCCTGGAGCCGGCCCGCCCCGGAGACCCAGTACTTC.

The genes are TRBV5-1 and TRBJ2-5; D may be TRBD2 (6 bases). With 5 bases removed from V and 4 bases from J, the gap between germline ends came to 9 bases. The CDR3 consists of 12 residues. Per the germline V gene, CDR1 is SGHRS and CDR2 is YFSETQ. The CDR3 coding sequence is TGCGCCAGCAGTCGGGAGCTAGAGACCCAGTACTTC. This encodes CASSRELETQYF. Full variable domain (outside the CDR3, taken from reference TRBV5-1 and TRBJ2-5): KAGVTQTPRYLIKTRGQQVTLSCSPISGHRSVSWYQQTPGQGLQFLFEYFSETQRNKGNFPGRFSGRQFSNSRSEMNVSTLELGDSALYLCASSRELETQYFGPGTRLLVL.

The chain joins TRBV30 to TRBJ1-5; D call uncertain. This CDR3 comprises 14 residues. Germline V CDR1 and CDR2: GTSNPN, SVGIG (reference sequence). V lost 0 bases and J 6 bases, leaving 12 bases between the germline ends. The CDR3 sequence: CAWSVLTVSQPQHF. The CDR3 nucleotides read TGTGCCTGGAGTGTACTAACAGTCAGTCAGCCCCAGCATTTT.

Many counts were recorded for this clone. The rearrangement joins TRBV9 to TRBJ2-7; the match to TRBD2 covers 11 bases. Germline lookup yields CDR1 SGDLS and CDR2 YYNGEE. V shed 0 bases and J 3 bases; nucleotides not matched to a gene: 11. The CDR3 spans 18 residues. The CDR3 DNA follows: TGTGCCAGCAGCGTAGCGACTAGCGGGGATGAACCCATCTACGAGCAGTACTTC. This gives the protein CASSVATSGDEPIYEQYF.

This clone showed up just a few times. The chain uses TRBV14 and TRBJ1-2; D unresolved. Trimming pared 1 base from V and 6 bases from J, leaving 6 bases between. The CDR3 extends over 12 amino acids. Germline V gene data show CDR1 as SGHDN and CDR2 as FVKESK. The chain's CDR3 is CASSQGVNGYTF. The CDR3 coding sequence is TGTGCCAGCAGCCAAGGAGTTAATGGCTACACCTTC.

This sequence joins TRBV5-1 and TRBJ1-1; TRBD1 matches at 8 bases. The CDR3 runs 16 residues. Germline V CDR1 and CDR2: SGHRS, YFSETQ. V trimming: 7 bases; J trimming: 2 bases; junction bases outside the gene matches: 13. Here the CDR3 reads CASALRAGTGNTEAFF. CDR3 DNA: TGCGCCAGCGCTCTAAGGGCCGGGACAGGTAACACTGAAGCTTTCTTT.

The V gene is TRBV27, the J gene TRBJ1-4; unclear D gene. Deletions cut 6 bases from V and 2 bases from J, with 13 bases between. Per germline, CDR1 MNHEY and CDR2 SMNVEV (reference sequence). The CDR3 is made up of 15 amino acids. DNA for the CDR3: TGTGCCAGCAGGTTCGATGGAGCGACTAATGAAAAACTGTTTTTT. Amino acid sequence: CASRFDGATNEKLFF. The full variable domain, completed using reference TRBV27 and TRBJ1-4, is EAQVTQNPRYLITVTGKKLTVTCSQNMNHEYMSWYRQDPGLGLRQIYYSMNVEVTDKGDVPEGYKVSRKEKRNFPLILESPSPNQTSLYFCASRFDGATNEKLFFGSGTQLSVL.